One T cell receptor beta chain is described in this entry. Its antigen is currently not known. No much larger clone exists at a distance of one base, and base qualities are not known. The data were obtained in a study of T-cell memory formation after mild COVID-19 (dated by TCRdb to about 2021). About the full investigation: TCR sequence clusters from the two donors were largely donor specific. Longitudinal TCRalpha and TCRbeta repertoire sequencing tracked T-cell clones expanding and contracting after mild COVID-19 in a couple of donors. Two young, previously healthy adult volunteers, one female and one male, were included in the cohort.

Ficoll-Paque density gradient centrifugation was the method used to isolate PBMCs. TCRdb lists the instrument as Illumina NovaSeq 6000. TCRalpha and TCRbeta cDNA libraries were constructed by 5'RACE with constant-segment primers, with sample barcodes and unique molecular identifiers being introduced. Trizol reagent was used to extract RNA from every sample. Library amplification was performed in two PCR steps, and a second sample barcode and Illumina TruSeq adapters were introduced in the second step. Libraries were sequenced on an Illumina NovaSeq with 2 x 150 bp paired-end reads. The paper's data handling went like this. Demultiplexing of reads and collapsing into UMI-guided consensus sequences were performed with migec v1.2.7. Using mixcr v2.1.11, the UMI consensuses were aligned to TRA and TRB V and J templates and assembled into clonotypes. A clonotype was counted as expanded or contracted only when both edgeR and NoisET called the clonotype significant, with the noise models trained on biological replicates. For edgeR calls, the cutoffs were a false discovery rate-adjusted p below 0.01 and a log2 fold-change threshold of 1. As an exploratory analysis of dynamics, max-normalized trajectories of the 1000 most abundant clonotypes were examined by PCA with hierarchical clustering. Separately sequenced CD4+ and CD8+ repertoires were used to assign the CD4 or CD8 phenotype of responding clones. Using fastp at Q25 and MiXCR, TCRdb reprocessed the public reads and kept productive beta chains. Rows are unified per CDR3 protein, each entry keeping the most common DNA and genes. The V and J calls were determined by TCRdb, not by the authors. The sample table records almost 350,000 distinct CDR3 sequences; around a fifth of these occur just once. Jointly, the top ten make up 21% of the sample.

V drops 5 bases and J drops 2 bases, leaving 13 bases in between. CDR1 and CDR2 (MNHEY, SVGEGT) derive from the germline V gene. From the cysteine through the phenylalanine, the CDR3 covers 14 amino acids. Of the read, only the CDR3 DNA is kept; its 42 bases are in frame from base 1. General conclusions and limits of the study: Contracting CD4+ clones were located mainly in the CM and EM memory subsets, whereas CD8+ clones were found to be enriched in EMRA. Some responding clones were found in pre-infection memory, which suggests that pre-existing cross-reactive memory T cells took part in the SARS-CoV-2 response. Clones that contracted from day 15 to 85 showed balanced CD4/CD8 phenotypes, whereas a second wave of clones that expanded from day 15 to 37 leaned towards CD4+. Only a couple of mild cases were covered by the study, and larger cohorts that include severe cases with pre-infection samples were considered necessary. The second-wave clones that peaked on day 37 were not confirmed to be SARS-CoV-2 specific.

The sequenced sample consisted of PBMCs or a T cell subset sorted from them (not recorded which). The V and J segments used are TRBV6-2 or TRBV6-3 and TRBJ2-7; the D gene is perhaps TRBD1 or TRBD2, each of them matching over 5 bases. The sequence was obtained from a man aged 18 to 30 who had mild COVID-19 (a few samples of this study predate the infection). The sample titles of this study are shuffled in the database, so cell type and time point are left out; the donor was told from shared clones. The sequenced DNA: TGTGCCAGCAGTCCGAGGGGCAGCGCCTACGAGCAGTACTTC. Translated, this gives CASSPRGSAYEQYF.